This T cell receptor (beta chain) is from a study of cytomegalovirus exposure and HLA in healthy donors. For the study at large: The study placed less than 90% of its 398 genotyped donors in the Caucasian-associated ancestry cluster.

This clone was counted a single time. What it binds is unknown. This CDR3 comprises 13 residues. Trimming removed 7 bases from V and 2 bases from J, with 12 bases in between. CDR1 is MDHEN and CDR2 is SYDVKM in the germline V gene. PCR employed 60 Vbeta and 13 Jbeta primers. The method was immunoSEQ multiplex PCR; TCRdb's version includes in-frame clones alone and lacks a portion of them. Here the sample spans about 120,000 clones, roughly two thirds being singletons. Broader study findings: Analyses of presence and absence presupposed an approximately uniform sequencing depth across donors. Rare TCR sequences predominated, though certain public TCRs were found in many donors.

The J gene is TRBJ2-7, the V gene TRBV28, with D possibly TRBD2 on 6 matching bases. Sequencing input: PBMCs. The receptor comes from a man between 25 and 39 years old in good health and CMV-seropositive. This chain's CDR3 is CASTRSGAYEQYF. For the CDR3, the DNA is TGTGCCAGCACCCGGTCGGGAGCCTACGAGCAGTACTTC.